The rows below give T cell receptor beta chains drawn from one sample of a study of T cell changes during pregnancy in multiple sclerosis. Produced via immunoSEQ multiplex PCR; TCRdb's table is partial and in-frame only. Among 45,000 or so clones listed, roughly 93% were seen once. The sequencing sample was made of PBMCs (not recorded whether the cells were cultured). Receptors originate from a female donor with multiple sclerosis, enrolled in a pregnancy study. Both conserved end residues are part of each CDR3. A D gene is named only where the DNA matches it firmly. The listing skips clone size in some rows; elsewhere it reads once, few, many or a size class.

cdr3_aa cdr3_nt cdr3_length clone_size v_call d_call j_call
CASSLDVGQNEKLFF TGTGCCAGCAGCTTGGATGTGGGACAGAATGAAAAACTGTTTTTT 15 once TRBV5-5 TRBD1 TRBJ1-4
CASSSMGGSEQYF TGCGCCAGCAGTTCGATGGGGGGAAGTGAGCAGTACTTC 13 - TRBV5-1 - TRBJ2-7
CAITGDRETEAFF TGTGCCATCACCGGGGACAGGGAAACTGAAGCTTTCTTT 13 few TRBV10-3 TRBD1 TRBJ1-1
CASALGALNTEAFF TGTGCCAGCGCCCTCGGGGCCTTGAACACTGAAGCTTTCTTT 14 - TRBV2 - TRBJ1-1
CASSRLSLNTEAFF TGTGCCAGCAGCCGGCTTTCCTTGAACACTGAAGCTTTCTTT 14 - TRBV11-1 - TRBJ1-1
CASSEFNYEQYF TGCGCCAGCAGTGAGTTTAACTACGAGCAGTACTTC 12 few TRBV10-2 - TRBJ2-7
CASSVSNYGYTF TGTGCCAGCAGTGTATCTAACTATGGCTACACCTTC 12 - TRBV2 - TRBJ1-2
CASRSGQVLSNQPQHF TGTGCCAGCAGATCCGGACAGGTTCTTAGCAATCAGCCCCAGCATTTT 16 - TRBV28 TRBD1 TRBJ1-5
CASSEYPGAGTDTQYF TGTGCCAGCAGTGAATACCCGGGCGCGGGCACAGATACGCAGTATTTT 16 - TRBV6-1 - TRBJ2-3
CASSLEPGTYGYTF TGTGCCAGCAGCTTGGAGCCGGGAACCTATGGCTACACCTTC 14 - TRBV5-4 - TRBJ1-2
CASSESGKGRVTDTGELFF TGTGCCAGCAGTGAATCGGGGAAAGGGAGGGTGACGGACACCGGGGAGCTGTTTTTT 19 - TRBV6-1 TRBD2 TRBJ2-2
CASRVGTSQYEQYF TGTGCCAGCAGGGTTGGGACTAGCCAGTACGAGCAGTACTTC 14 - TRBV2 TRBD2 TRBJ2-7
CASLTDSGNTIYF TGTGCCAGCCTGACAGACTCTGGAAACACCATATATTTT 13 - TRBV6-1 - TRBJ1-3
CSVEVLGSINEQFF TGCAGCGTTGAAGTGTTGGGTAGTATCAATGAGCAGTTCTTC 14 once TRBV29-1 - TRBJ2-1
CASNLVETNTGELFF TGCGCCAGCAATTTAGTAGAGACTAACACCGGGGAGCTGTTTTTT 15 - TRBV5-1 - TRBJ2-2
CASTPTQGLQETQYF TGTGCCAGCACCCCCACCCAGGGCCTCCAAGAGACCCAGTACTTC 15 - TRBV19 - TRBJ2-5